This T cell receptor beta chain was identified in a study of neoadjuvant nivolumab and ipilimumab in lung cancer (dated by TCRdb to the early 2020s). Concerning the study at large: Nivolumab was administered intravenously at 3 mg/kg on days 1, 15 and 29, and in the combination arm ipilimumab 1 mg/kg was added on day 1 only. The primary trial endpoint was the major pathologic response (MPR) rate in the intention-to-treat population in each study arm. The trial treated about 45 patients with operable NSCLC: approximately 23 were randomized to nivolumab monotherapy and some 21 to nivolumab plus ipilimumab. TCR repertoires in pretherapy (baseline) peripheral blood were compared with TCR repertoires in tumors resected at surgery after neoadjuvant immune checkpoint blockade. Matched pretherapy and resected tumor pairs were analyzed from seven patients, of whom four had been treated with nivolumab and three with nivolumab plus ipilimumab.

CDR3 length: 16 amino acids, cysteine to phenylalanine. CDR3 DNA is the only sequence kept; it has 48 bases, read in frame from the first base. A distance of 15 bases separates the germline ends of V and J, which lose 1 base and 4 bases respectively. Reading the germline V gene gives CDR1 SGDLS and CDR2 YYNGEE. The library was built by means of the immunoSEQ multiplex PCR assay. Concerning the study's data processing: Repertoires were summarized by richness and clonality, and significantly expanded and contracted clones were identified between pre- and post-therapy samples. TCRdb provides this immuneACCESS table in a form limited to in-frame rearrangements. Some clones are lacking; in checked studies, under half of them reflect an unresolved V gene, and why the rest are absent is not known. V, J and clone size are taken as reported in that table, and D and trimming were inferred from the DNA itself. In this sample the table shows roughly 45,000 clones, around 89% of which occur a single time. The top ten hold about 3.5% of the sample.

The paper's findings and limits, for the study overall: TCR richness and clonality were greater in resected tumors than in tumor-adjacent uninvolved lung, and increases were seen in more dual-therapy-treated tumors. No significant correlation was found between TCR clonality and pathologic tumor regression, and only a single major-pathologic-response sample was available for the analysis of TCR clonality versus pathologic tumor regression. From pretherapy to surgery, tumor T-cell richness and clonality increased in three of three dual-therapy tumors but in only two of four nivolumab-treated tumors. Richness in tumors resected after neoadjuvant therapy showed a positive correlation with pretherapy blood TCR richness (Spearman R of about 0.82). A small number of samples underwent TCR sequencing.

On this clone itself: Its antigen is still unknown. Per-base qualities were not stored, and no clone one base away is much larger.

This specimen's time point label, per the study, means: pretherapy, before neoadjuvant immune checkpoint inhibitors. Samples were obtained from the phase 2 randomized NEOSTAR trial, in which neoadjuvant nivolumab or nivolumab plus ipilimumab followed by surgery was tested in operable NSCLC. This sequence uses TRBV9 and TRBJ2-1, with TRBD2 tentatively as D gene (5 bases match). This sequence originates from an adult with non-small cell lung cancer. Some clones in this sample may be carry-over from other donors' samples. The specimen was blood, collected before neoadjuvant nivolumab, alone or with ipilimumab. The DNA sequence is TGTGCCAGCAGCGTATCTGGTAGCGCTGTTTACAATGAGCAGTTCTTC. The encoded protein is CASSVSGSAVYNEQFF.